This T cell receptor beta chain was recovered during a study of CD8+ T cells in alopecia areata. Study-wide background: Those patients who were treated received oral tofacitinib, which was given at 5 to 10 mg twice daily for moderate-to-severe alopecia areata. Dosing with tofacitinib proceeded for 6 to 18 months, followed by 6 months off drug.

The treatment denotes: oral pan-JAK inhibitor, 5-10 mg twice daily. Samples from alopecia areata patients were lesional scalp punch biopsies and peripheral blood. A few counts support this clone. CDR1 MNHEY and CDR2 SVGAGI come from the germline V gene. V was pared by 5 bases and J by 8 bases, with 18 bases between. The CDR3 sequence is 14 residues long. RNA extraction was followed by reverse transcription into cDNA, which acted as the sequencing template. TCRdb's copy holds only in-frame clones and misses some; the assay was immunoSEQ multiplex PCR. The sample lists approximately 130,000 clones, roughly 57% occurring once.

The rearrangement joins TRBV6-5 to TRBJ1-2, with a tentative D call TRBD1 (6 bases). The specimen was CD4+ T cells sorted from blood, collected at week 4, from a patient treated with tofacitinib. The sequence was collected from a human donor with alopecia areata. CDR3 in amino acids: CASSGTGKEGGYTF. The CDR3 nucleotides read TGTGCCAGCAGTGGAACAGGGAAGGAGGGAGGCTACACCTTC.